Following are 18 T cell receptor beta chains from one sample sequenced in a study of cytomegalovirus exposure and HLA in healthy donors. TCRdb's table, derived via immunoSEQ multiplex PCR, lists solely in-frame clones and lacks some. Seen here are some 120,000 clones, approximately 90% observed once, and the top ten hold under 2%. The sample taken for sequencing was PBMCs. These receptors all stem from a woman younger than 35 in good health and CMV-seronegative.

J is TRBJ2-1 and V is TRBV10-3; a weak D match, TRBD2 (6 bases). V shed 5 bases and J shed 2 bases, with 16 bases lying between them. Looked up from germline, CDR1 is ENHRY and CDR2 is SYGVKD. This CDR3 region has 16 residues. CDR3 residues: CAISKSVGGPYNEQFF. The CDR3 nucleotides read TGTGCCATCAGTAAGAGCGTGGGAGGACCCTACAATGAGCAGTTCTTC.

Here the CDR3 DNA reads TGTGCCTGGAGTGTAGGGAGGGCCCCCCGCTACACCTTC. Encoded protein: CAWSVGRAPRYTF. This chain links TRBV30 with TRBJ1-2; D uncertain. The CDR3 extends over 13 amino acids. The V gene lost 0 bases and the J gene lost 9 bases, with 14 bases spanning the gap. Looked up from germline, CDR1 is GTSNPN and CDR2 is SVGIG (reference sequence).

The rearrangement joins TRBV5-8 to TRBJ1-5; the D gene is possibly TRBD1 (5 bases). Trimming removed 4 bases at V and 3 bases at J, with 17 bases between. Germline assignment: CDR1 SGHTS and CDR2 YDEGEE. The CDR3 is 16 amino acids. The CDR3 sequence is CASSPGFRGYNQPQHF. CDR3 in DNA: TGTGCCAGCAGCCCAGGGTTTAGGGGATACAATCAGCCCCAGCATTTT.

The rearrangement uses TRBV11-2 and TRBJ2-2; D not resolved. V gave up 0 bases and J gave up 6 bases, with 11 bases separating them. In germline, CDR1 is SGHAT, CDR2 FQNNGV. This CDR3 is built from 15 residues. The CDR3 spells CASSLDVVASGELFF. The CDR3, as DNA: TGTGCCAGCAGCTTAGATGTAGTAGCCTCCGGGGAGCTGTTTTTT. The full variable domain, rest sourced from reference TRBV11-2 and TRBJ2-2, is EAGVAQSPRYKIIEKRQSVAFWCNPISGHATLYWYQQILGQGPKLLIQFQNNGVVDDSQLPKDRFSAERLKGVDSTLKIQPAKLEDSAVYLCASSLDVVASGELFFGEGSRLTVL.

V gene TRBV2 combines with J gene TRBJ1-6, with a tentative D call TRBD1 (6 bases). Trimming took 6 bases from V and 12 from J, leaving 15 bases between them. In germline, CDR1 is SNHLY, CDR2 FYNNEI. This CDR3 spans 13 amino acids. The CDR3 loop is CASREDSRGPLHF. DNA for the CDR3: TGTGCCAGCAGGGAGGACAGCCGCGGACCCCTCCACTTT.

This chain connects TRBV11-2 to TRBJ2-7; D is possibly TRBD1 (6 bases). Germline values: CDR1 SGHAT, CDR2 FQNNGV. This CDR3 is built from 15 residues. The V end was cut by 0 bases, the J end by 3 bases, with 12 bases between. CDR3 bases: TGTGCCAGCAGCTTAGAGGCAGGGGAGTTCTACGAGCAGTACTTC. Residues: CASSLEAGEFYEQYF.

This chain connects TRBV19 to TRBJ1-5; D gene uncertain. Trimming cost V 1 base and J 0 bases, with 7 bases left between them. Germline values: CDR1 LNHDA, CDR2 SQIVND (reference sequence). This CDR3 region has 15 residues. CDR3 sequence: CASSIAPYSNQPQHF. In DNA form, the CDR3 reads TGTGCCAGTAGTATAGCACCCTATAGCAATCAGCCCCAGCATTTT.

The chain combines TRBV2 with TRBJ2-7, with a possible D match to TRBD2 (6 bases). The germline V and J ends were trimmed by 8 bases and 1 base, with 9 bases remaining between them. Germline assignment: CDR1 SNHLY and CDR2 FYNNEI. The CDR3 runs to 12 residues. This CDR3 reads CASRDFSYEQYF. For the CDR3, the DNA is TGTGCCAGCCGGGACTTTTCCTACGAGCAGTACTTC. Drawing the rest from reference TRBV2 and TRBJ2-7, the complete variable domain is EPEVTQTPSHQVTQMGQEVILRCVPISNHLYFYWYRQILGQKVEFLVSFYNNEISEKSEIFDDQFSVERPDGSNFTLKIRSTKLEDSAMYFCASRDFSYEQYFGPGTRLTVT.

The gene calls are TRBV29-1 and TRBJ1-1; tentative D call: TRBD1 (6 bases). V was trimmed by 4 bases and J by 0 bases, leaving 9 bases between them. The CDR3 extends over 13 amino acids. Germline lookup yields CDR1 SQVTM and CDR2 ANQGSEA. For the CDR3, the DNA is TGCAGCGTTGGGGGACAACTGAACACTGAAGCTTTCTTT. Translated, it gives CSVGGQLNTEAFF.

On this clone: The junction differs from germline at one of its ends, possibly a read error. J is TRBJ2-7 and V is TRBV4-2, with 9 bases matching TRBD1. CDR3 length equals 15 residues. Germline V CDR1 and CDR2: LGHNA, YNFKEQ. As DNA, the CDR3 is TGTGCCAGCAGCCAATCCGGGACAGGGTCCTCCGAGCAGTACTTC. Translated, it gives CASSQSGTGSSEQYF.

In its sample, this clone was seen a few times. This chain uses TRBV19 with TRBJ1-1; the D is unclear. Trimming removed 2 bases at V and 4 bases at J, with 11 bases between. This CDR3 region has 14 residues. Germline-derived CDR1 and CDR2 are LNHDA and SQIVND (reference sequence). CDR3 bases: TGTGCCAGTAGTATACGATCCGGTACCACTGAAGCTTTCTTT. Protein sequence: CASSIRSGTTEAFF.

For the CDR3, the DNA is TGCAGCGTTGAATCAGGGGGCTACGAGCAGTACTTC. As protein: CSVESGGYEQYF. This chain connects TRBV29-1 to TRBJ2-7; 7 bases map to TRBD1. Germline loops: CDR1 SQVTM, CDR2 ANQGSEA. V lost 2 bases, J lost 3 bases, and 1 base stayed unmatched. The CDR3 runs 12 residues.

This rearrangement joins TRBV5-1 to TRBJ2-5; a possible D gene is TRBD2 (7 bases). The V end lost 0 bases, the J end lost 1 base, and 13 bases lay between the germline ends. The length of the CDR3 is 16 residues. The germline V gene encodes CDR1 SGHRS and CDR2 YFSETQ. Here the CDR3 reads CASSLVGGGPQETQYF. The CDR3 region has the DNA TGCGCCAGCAGCTTGGTAGGGGGAGGGCCCCAAGAGACCCAGTACTTC.

The gene calls are TRBV6-4 and TRBJ1-2; D is possibly TRBD1 (5 bases). The CDR3 runs 14 residues. Trimming pared 6 bases from V and 4 bases from J, leaving 15 bases between. Germline V gene lookup returns CDR1 MRHNA and CDR2 SNTAGT. In nucleotides, the CDR3 is TGTGCCAGCAGCGTAGCTCAGGGCCGCTATGGCTACACCTTC. Amino acid sequence: CASSVAQGRYGYTF.

This rearrangement joins TRBV27 to TRBJ2-1, with 8 bases that match TRBD2. The CDR3 runs to 16 residues. V was pared by 2 bases and J by 6 bases, with 9 bases of the junction left unmatched. Germline CDR1 and CDR2: MNHEY and SMNVEV (reference sequence). The CDR3 nucleotides are TGTGCCAGCAGTTTAACGGGACTAGTTTCTGCCAATGAGCAGTTCTTC. Translated: CASSLTGLVSANEQFF.

The chain is built from TRBV28 and TRBJ2-5; a weak D match, TRBD2 (6 bases). This CDR3 region has 14 residues. V was shortened by 6 bases and J by 5 bases, with 16 bases between the two germline ends. Germline V gene lookup returns CDR1 MDHEN and CDR2 SYDVKM. The CDR3 sequence is CASRMGGSSETQYF. CDR3 nucleotides: TGTGCCAGCAGAATGGGGGGATCCTCGGAGACCCAGTACTTC.

This chain uses TRBV10-1 with TRBJ2-1; 10 bases map to TRBD1. V was clipped by 4 bases and J by 12 bases; unmatched bases: 9. Germline CDR1 reads WNHNN; CDR2 reads SYGVQD (reference sequence). The CDR3 length is 14 residues. In nucleotides, the CDR3 is TGCGCCAGCAGTGCTGGGGGACAGGGGTTAGGGCAGTTCTTC. Protein product: CASSAGGQGLGQFF.

CDR3 in amino acids: CASSRIDGQANTGELFF. The CDR3 DNA reads as TGTGCCAGCAGCCGAATAGATGGGCAGGCGAACACCGGGGAGCTGTTTTTT. The V gene is TRBV4-2, the J gene TRBJ2-2; D is ambiguous. The V and J ends lost 4 bases and 0 bases respectively, with 15 bases between them. The CDR3 contains 17 residues. Per the germline V gene, CDR1 is LGHNA and CDR2 is YNFKEQ.